The T cell receptor (beta chain) under discussion was sequenced for a study of T cell responses to AZD1222 COVID-19 vaccine. General study points: It was only after the peak T cell response that any repertoires were sampled.

CDR1 and CDR2 (germline): KGHSH, LQKENI. Deletions cut 0 bases from V and 6 bases from J, with 7 bases between. This CDR3 has 13 amino acids. Remarks on this clone: Its target is not known.

Sequencing used immunoSEQ multiplex PCR; TCRdb keeps in-frame clones, though not all of them. The sample shows about 120,000 clones, about nine tenths of them seen only once. Sequenced material: peripheral blood, taken 28 days after the second AZD1222 dose. V is TRBV18 and J is TRBJ2-3; D is uncertain. The source of this sequence is an adult who received the AZD1222 COVID-19 vaccine. The CDR3 DNA reads TGTGCCAGCTCACCACCCAACCTTGATACGCAGTATTTT. This sequence encodes CASSPPNLDTQYF.